Listed below are T cell receptor beta chains from one sample, sequenced in a study of T cell changes during pregnancy in multiple sclerosis. The protocol was immunoSEQ multiplex PCR, while the TCRdb copy is restricted to in-frame clones and leaves out a portion. Of tens of thousands of clones detected, approximately 92% appear once; the ten largest clones hold 1.3% to 1.5%. Material: peripheral blood, obtained in the third trimester of pregnancy. Source of these receptors: a female donor in good health, enrolled as a control in a pregnancy study. Each CDR3 is given with its conserved first and last residue. The order of the fields is clone size, D gene, J gene, V gene, CDR3 DNA, CDR3 protein. The D gene is left open where the match is weak. The size of a clone is reported for some rows only, either as once, few or many, or as a class for expanded clones.

>-|TRBD1|TRBJ1-4|TRBV5-1
TGCGCCAGCAAACAGGGGGCTCGGGGTGAAAAACTGTTTTTT
CASKQGARGEKLFF
>-|-|TRBJ2-7|TRBV6-5
TGTGCCAGCAGCCCACCCGGAGGGGCCCAGCAGTACTTC
CASSPPGGAQQYF
>-|-|TRBJ2-1|TRBV29-1
TGCAGCGTTGAGGAGGCTAGCGCTTACAATGAGCAGTTCTTC
CSVEEASAYNEQFF
>-|TRBD2|TRBJ2-2|TRBV28
TGTGCCAGCAGCCCCCATTCGGGAGGCACCGGGGAGCTGTTTTTT
CASSPHSGGTGELFF
>-|TRBD1|TRBJ2-1|TRBV11-2
TGTGCCAGCAGCCGTGACAGGGCCCTCTACAATGAGCAGTTCTTC
CASSRDRALYNEQFF
>-|-|TRBJ2-6|TRBV21-1
TGTGCCAGCAGCAAAAAATTCAGGCAGGGGACTGGGGCCAACGTCCTGACTTTC
CASSKKFRQGTGANVLTF
>-|-|TRBJ2-7|TRBV18
TGTGCCAGTCGACAGATAATTACCTACGAGCAGTACTTC
CASRQIITYEQYF
>-|-|TRBJ2-2|TRBV2
TGTGCCAGCAGTGCCGGGGGTCAAGCGAACACCGGGGAGCTGTTTTTT
CASSAGGQANTGELFF
>-|TRBD2|TRBJ2-1|TRBV11-2
TGTGCCAGCAGCTTAGCGGCGGGAGGGGCGAATGAGCAGTTCTTC
CASSLAAGGANEQFF
>-|-|TRBJ1-4|TRBV7-9
TGTGCCAGCAGCTTAGCCAGAGATGGAGCCGTGCTTAATGAAAAACTGTTTTTT
CASSLARDGAVLNEKLFF
>once|-|TRBJ2-1|TRBV7-2
TGTGCCAGCAGCTCGGGACTTAGCTCCTACAATGAGCAGTTCTTC
CASSSGLSSYNEQFF
>-|-|TRBJ2-7|TRBV29-1
TGCAGCGTCCGGGACTGGTCCTACGAGCAGTACTTC
CSVRDWSYEQYF
>-|-|TRBJ2-2|TRBV9
TGTGCCAGCAGCGTAGTAGCTCATAACACCGGGGAGCTGTTTTTT
CASSVVAHNTGELFF
>-|-|TRBJ2-5|TRBV5-1
TGCGCCAGCAGCTTTGATGGAGGTGTGGAGACCCAGTACTTC
CASSFDGGVETQYF
>few|-|TRBJ1-1|TRBV2
TGTGCCATTAAAGAACAGGGAGAAACTGAAGCTTTCTTT
CAIKEQGETEAFF
>-|TRBD1|TRBJ2-7|TRBV27
TGTGCCAGCAGTTTACGGGCAGGGGGAAATTACGAGCAGTACTTC
CASSLRAGGNYEQYF
>-|-|TRBJ2-5|TRBV19
TGTGCCAGTAGTATAGGTAGCGAGACCCAGTACTTC
CASSIGSETQYF